This T cell receptor (beta chain) was obtained from a study of low-dose radiotherapy and immunotherapy resistance in tumors. Background on the study: Those assigned to Cohort 2 were treated with 1 Gy per fraction every two weeks (13 Gy in total over 26 weeks). Patients were on oral aspirin 300 mg taken daily for four cycles from cycle 1 day 1.

TCR amplification used 20 to 25 PCR cycles, a constant-region primer and a V-primer adapter. In TCRdb, the reads were re-called with MiXCR into one record per CDR3 protein. The table lists tens of thousands of distinct CDR3 sequences, around 11% of them singletons. Specified time point: before trial treatment. Donors were dosed with nivolumab and ipilimumab; they also received aspirin, low-dose cyclophosphamide and low-dose radiotherapy. Advanced solid tumors lacking tumor-infiltrating lymphocytes characterized eligible patients. This clonotype was seen ten or more times. Sequenced here: PBMCs, sampled before treatment. The sequence was collected from a female donor with ovarian cancer.

DNA of the CDR3: TGTGCCAGCAGTTTACCGGGACAGGGCTCCGGGGAGCTGTTTTTT. Amino acids: CASSLPGQGSGELFF. The chain joins TRBV28 to TRBJ2-2; 9 bases line up with TRBD1. The germline CDR1 and CDR2 sequences are MDHEN and SYDVKM. The CDR3 extends over 15 amino acids. V lost 2 bases to trimming and J lost 6 bases; unmatched junction nucleotides: 4.